This entry lists 21 T cell receptor beta chains sequenced from one sample in a study of blood T cell repertoires in COVID-19. Sequenced by immunoSEQ multiplex PCR; TCRdb stores in-frame clones only, minus some. The data hold about 370,000 clones, with roughly nine tenths observed a single time. The sequenced sample was peripheral blood. Source of these receptors: a woman in her 30s with COVID-19, enrolled during active disease.

The J gene is TRBJ2-3, the V gene TRBV4-1; D is possibly TRBD1 (6 bases). Trimming took off 2 bases at V and 4 bases at J, with 19 bases between the two ends. The CDR3 contains 17 residues. The V gene's germline CDR1 is MGHRA and CDR2 YSYEKL. The CDR3 bases are TGCGCCAGCAGCCAACTAAGAGGGGGTGAAGTGGCAGATACGCAGTATTTT. Its translation is CASSQLRGGEVADTQYF.

The chain employs TRBV5-1 and TRBJ1-4; 7 bases agree with TRBD1. Germline V gene sequence: CDR1 SGHRS, CDR2 YFSETQ. The CDR3 runs to 15 residues. V gave up 0 bases and J gave up 3 bases; unmatched junction bases: 2. DNA of the CDR3: TGCGCCAGCAGCTTGGAGGGACAGTCTAATGAAAAACTGTTTTTT. Its translation: CASSLEGQSNEKLFF.

The V gene is TRBV2, the J gene TRBJ1-5; 8 nucleotides match TRBD1. Losses at the gene ends were 1 base for V and 6 bases for J; bases not matched to a gene: 8. Germline values: CDR1 SNHLY, CDR2 FYNNEI. This CDR3 is 16 amino acids long. DNA for the CDR3: TGTGCCAGCAGTGAAGGGTGGCAGGGGGCAACTCAGCCCCAGCATTTT. Amino acid sequence: CASSEGWQGATQPQHF. Full variable domain (outside the CDR3, taken from reference TRBV2 and TRBJ1-5): EPEVTQTPSHQVTQMGQEVILRCVPISNHLYFYWYRQILGQKVEFLVSFYNNEISEKSEIFDDQFSVERPDGSNFTLKIRSTKLEDSAMYFCASSEGWQGATQPQHFGDGTRLSIL.

The V and J genes are TRBV11-3 and TRBJ2-3, with D tentatively TRBD2 (6 bases). Trimming took off 0 bases at V and 7 bases at J, with 11 bases between the two ends. Germline loops: CDR1 SGHNT, CDR2 YENEEA. The CDR3 loop spans 14 amino acids. CDR3 region: CASSLDGGSNTQYF. CDR3 DNA: TGTGCCAGCAGCTTAGATGGGGGGAGCAATACGCAGTATTTT. The full variable domain, completed using reference TRBV11-3 and TRBJ2-3, is EAGVVQSPRYKIIEKKQPVAFWCNPISGHNTLYWYLQNLGQGPELLIRYENEEAVDDSQLPKDRFSAERLKGVDSTLKIQPAELGDSAVYLCASSLDGGSNTQYFGPGTRLTVL.

The rearrangement uses TRBV29-1 and TRBJ1-5; D might be TRBD1 (6 bases). The CDR3 covers 14 residues. Germline values: CDR1 SQVTM, CDR2 ANQGSEA. Trimming took off 4 bases at V and 2 bases at J, with 12 bases between the two ends. The chain's CDR3 is CSVVTGGGNQPQHF. The CDR3 region has the DNA TGCAGCGTTGTTACGGGGGGCGGCAATCAGCCCCAGCATTTT.

The J gene is TRBJ2-1, the V gene TRBV6-2 or TRBV6-3, with 9 nucleotides matching TRBD2. The CDR3 is 15 residues long. In germline, CDR1 is MNHEY, CDR2 SVGEGT. The ends lost 5 bases at V and 7 bases at J; junction bases unmatched: 9. In nucleotides, the CDR3 is TGTGCCAGCAGTCAGACTAGCGGATACACTAATGAGCAGTTCTTC. This sequence encodes CASSQTSGYTNEQFF.

The V and J genes are TRBV5-1 and TRBJ2-7; 8 bases align to TRBD1. This CDR3 has 15 residues. V gave up 5 bases and J gave up 3 bases; unmatched junction bases: 10. Germline CDR1 SGHRS, CDR2 YFSETQ. The CDR3 nucleotides read TGCGCCAGCAGTCCCTCGGGACAGGCCCTCTACGAGCAGTACTTC. Translation: CASSPSGQALYEQYF.

CDR3 sequence reads: CASSPMTGRGNQPQHF. The CDR3 nucleotides read TGTGCCAGCAGCCCAATGACAGGGAGAGGAAATCAGCCCCAGCATTTT. The chain combines TRBV7-2 with TRBJ1-5, with 7 positions matching TRBD1. Per germline, CDR1 SGHTA and CDR2 FQGNSA. J was trimmed by 4 bases and V by 5 bases; bases with no gene match: 11. The CDR3 has 16 residues.

V gene TRBV9 combines with J gene TRBJ1-1; 8 nucleotides match TRBD1. V lost 4 bases, J lost 0 bases, and 5 bases stayed unmatched. Germline V gene data show CDR1 as SGDLS and CDR2 as YYNGEE. This CDR3 region has 15 residues. The CDR3 DNA reads TGTGCCAGCAGCCCCAGGGGGCGGATGAACACTGAAGCTTTCTTT. It specifies CASSPRGRMNTEAFF.

The CDR3 coding sequence is TGTGCCAGTAGTGGGACTAGTTGGGTCGGGGACTCAGATACGCAGTATTTT. Its translation is CASSGTSWVGDSDTQYF. This chain uses TRBV19 with TRBJ2-3; 8 bases fit TRBD2. The CDR3 totals 17 residues. Germline values: CDR1 LNHDA, CDR2 SQIVND (reference sequence). The V gene end was trimmed by 5 bases and the J gene end by 4 bases; junction bases not matched to a gene: 14.

The chain uses TRBV2 and TRBJ1-3; a weak D match, TRBD1 (6 bases). Germline loops: CDR1 SNHLY, CDR2 FYNNEI. V shed 5 bases and J shed 0 bases, with 14 bases lying between them. This CDR3 has 16 amino acids. The CDR3 reads CASSPYTGSSGNTIYF. The CDR3 nucleotides are TGTGCCAGCAGTCCATATACAGGGAGCTCTGGAAACACCATATATTTT.

This chain connects TRBV13 to TRBJ1-1; 10 bases are a match to TRBD1. The germline V gene encodes CDR1 PRHDT and CDR2 FYEKMQ (reference sequence). V was clipped by 5 bases and J by 0 bases; unmatched bases: 3. The CDR3 is 15 amino acids. As DNA, the CDR3 is TGTGCCAGCAGCAAGACAGGGGGCTTGAACACTGAAGCTTTCTTT. Translated: CASSKTGGLNTEAFF.

This chain connects TRBV19 to TRBJ2-1; 10 positions agree with TRBD2. Germline V gene sequence: CDR1 LNHDA, CDR2 SQIVND (reference sequence). J gave up 8 bases and V 1 base, and 5 bases lay outside the gene matches. The CDR3 extends over 15 amino acids. The CDR3 nucleotides read TGTGCCAGTAGTATAGTGAGCGGGGGGGCCCATGAGCAGTTCTTC. Translated, it gives CASSIVSGGAHEQFF.

The V gene is TRBV7-2, the J gene TRBJ1-2; D unresolved. CDR3 length: 16 amino acids. The germline CDR1 and CDR2 sequences are SGHTA and FQGNSA. Deletions cut 0 bases from V and 7 bases from J, with 18 bases between. DNA for the CDR3: TGTGCCAGCAGCTTAGCCGGAGGGCTGGTGGAAGCTGGCTACACCTTC. Translated, it gives CASSLAGGLVEAGYTF.

V gene TRBV18 combines with J gene TRBJ1-1, with D unclear. The CDR3 sequence is 10 residues long. Germline loops: CDR1 KGHSH, CDR2 LQKENI. Trimming removed 4 bases from V and 8 bases from J, with 5 bases in between. The CDR3 reads CASSRREAFF. The CDR3 DNA reads as TGTGCCAGCTCACGCAGAGAAGCTTTCTTT.

The chain uses TRBV15 and TRBJ1-2, with D unclear. The V end lost 2 bases, the J end lost 4 bases, and 17 bases lay between the germline ends. The germline CDR1 and CDR2 sequences are LNHNV and YYDKDF (reference sequence). The CDR3 loop spans 16 amino acids. CDR3 residues: CATSRPTGSRPYGYTF. CDR3 in DNA: TGTGCCACCAGCAGACCAACCGGGTCCCGTCCCTATGGCTACACCTTC.

The chain has TRBV27 and TRBJ2-7; tentative D call: TRBD1 (5 bases). The CDR3 length is 13 residues. Germline lookup yields CDR1 MNHEY and CDR2 SMNVEV (reference sequence). The ends were cut back, 5 bases at V and 3 bases at J, with 11 bases in the middle. The CDR3, as DNA: TGTGCCAGCAGTCCAGGGATTCGCTACGAGCAGTACTTC. Translating it yields CASSPGIRYEQYF.

This sequence joins TRBV6-6 and TRBJ2-1; 7 bases agree with TRBD2. Germline V lookup: CDR1 MNHNY, CDR2 SVGAGI (reference sequence). CDR3 length: 16 residues. The V and J ends lost 4 bases and 0 bases, in that order; junction bases with no gene match: 6. The CDR3 spells CASSSRLASSYNEQFF. The CDR3 bases are TGTGCCAGCAGTTCAAGACTAGCAAGCTCCTACAATGAGCAGTTCTTC.

This chain uses TRBV18 with TRBJ1-4; D unresolved. CDR1 and CDR2 (germline): KGHSH, LQKENI. V was pared by 3 bases and J by 2 bases, with 10 bases between. The length of the CDR3 is 15 residues. This CDR3 reads CASSPQAGTNEKLFF. CDR3 coding DNA: TGTGCCAGCTCACCTCAGGCGGGCACTAATGAAAAACTGTTTTTT.

The J gene is TRBJ1-6, the V gene TRBV28; perhaps TRBD1 as D (6 bases). CDR3 length: 17 amino acids. CDR1 and CDR2 (germline): MDHEN, SYDVKM. Trimming took off 4 bases at V and 3 bases at J, with 16 bases between the two ends. Written as DNA, the CDR3 is TGTGCCAGCAGTTCCCCCCGGGGGGCCCGCTATAATTCACCCCTCCACTTT. Protein product: CASSSPRGARYNSPLHF.

CDR3 region: CASSISISSAYNEQFF. For the CDR3, the DNA is TGTGCCAGTAGTATCTCCATATCGAGCGCCTACAATGAGCAGTTCTTC. The V gene is TRBV19, the J gene TRBJ2-1; D not certain. The germline gives CDR1 LNHDA, CDR2 SQIVND (reference sequence). V was trimmed by 3 bases and J by 2 bases, leaving 14 bases between them. The CDR3 totals 16 residues.